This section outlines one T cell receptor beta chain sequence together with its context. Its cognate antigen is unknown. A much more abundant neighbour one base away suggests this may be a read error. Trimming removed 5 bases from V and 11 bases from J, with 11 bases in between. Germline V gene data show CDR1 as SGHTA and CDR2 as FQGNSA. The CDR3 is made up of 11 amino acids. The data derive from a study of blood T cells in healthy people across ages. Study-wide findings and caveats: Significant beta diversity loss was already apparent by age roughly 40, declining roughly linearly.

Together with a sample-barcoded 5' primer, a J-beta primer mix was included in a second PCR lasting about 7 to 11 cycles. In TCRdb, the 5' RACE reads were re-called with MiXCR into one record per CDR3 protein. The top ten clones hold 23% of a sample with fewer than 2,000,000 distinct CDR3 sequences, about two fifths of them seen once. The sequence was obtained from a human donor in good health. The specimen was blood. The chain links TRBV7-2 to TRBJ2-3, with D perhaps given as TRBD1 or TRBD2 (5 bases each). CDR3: CASSPLGGQYF. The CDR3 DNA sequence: TGTGCCAGCAGCCCACTTGGGGGGCAGTATTTT.